These 24 T cell receptor beta chains were all obtained from the same sample, sequenced in a study of metastatic and nonmetastatic thyroid tumors. Each patient came to thyroid surgery without any prior treatment (of any kind). MiXCR re-clonotyped the PCR reads for TCRdb. Of 35,000 to 45,000 clones in the sample, around an eighth are singletons; the top ten hold about 10%. Sequenced input: blood. The receptors were gathered from a male donor with papillary thyroid cancer or a benign thyroid nodule (not recorded which). Some clones in this sample may be carry-over from other donors' samples.

This clone has more than one count but fewer than ten. This chain links TRBV6-2 or TRBV6-3 with TRBJ2-1, with a weak D call TRBD2 (6 bases). The V gene lost 6 bases and the J gene lost 7 bases, with 19 bases spanning the gap. The CDR3 contains 15 residues. Germline CDR1 and CDR2: MNHEY and SVGEGT. Here the CDR3 reads CASSPLAGGHNEQFF. DNA of the CDR3: TGTGCCAGCAGCCCGCTAGCAGGAGGGCATAATGAGCAGTTCTTC.

This clone has a count of ten or more. The chain links TRBV3-1 to TRBJ1-4, with D unclear. This CDR3 is 13 amino acids long. CDR1 is LGHDT and CDR2 is YNNKEL in the germline V gene (reference sequence). V lost 1 base, J lost 3 bases, and 3 bases lay in between. The chain's CDR3 is CASSQGPNEKLFF. The CDR3, as DNA: TGTGCCAGCAGCCAAGGACCTAATGAAAAACTGTTTTTT.

Worth noting for this clone: One end of the junction is discordant with germline, which a read error may explain. The V gene is TRBV6-2 or TRBV6-3, the J gene TRBJ2-3; no firm D call. This CDR3 has 15 residues. From germline, CDR1 is MNHEY and CDR2 SVGEGT. The CDR3 DNA reads as TGTACCAGCTCGTCTATTACGCCCACCACAGATACGCAGTATTTT. It is translated as CTSSSITPTTDTQYF.

This clone has ten or more counts. The CDR3 DNA is TGTGCCAGCAGCTTAGATGGGCAGGTAACCTACGAGCAGTACTTC. Translating it yields CASSLDGQVTYEQYF. The chain is built from TRBV11-2 and TRBJ2-7; D not resolved. The germline CDR1 and CDR2 sequences are SGHAT and FQNNGV. The germline V and J ends were trimmed by 0 bases and 2 bases, with 11 bases remaining between them. CDR3 length: 15 amino acids.

This clone was detected ten times or more. The chain recombines TRBV7-2 with TRBJ1-1; D is unresolved. Germline V lookup: CDR1 SGHTA, CDR2 FQGNSA. Trimming stripped 3 bases from V and 5 bases from J, with 7 bases between. The CDR3 totals 12 residues. The CDR3 DNA follows: TGTGCCAGCAGCTTCAGTGGGACTGAAGCTTTCTTT. Translated, it gives CASSFSGTEAFF.

This clone occurred a few times. The rearrangement joins TRBV5-1 to TRBJ2-2; 7 bases match TRBD1. V trimming: 5 bases; J trimming: 0 bases; junction bases outside the gene matches: 4. CDR3 length equals 15 residues. Germline V gene lookup returns CDR1 SGHRS and CDR2 YFSETQ. This CDR3 is CASRPGTANTGELFF. In DNA, the CDR3 is TGCGCCAGCAGACCCGGGACAGCGAACACCGGGGAGCTGTTTTTT.

Regarding this clone: Other DNA sequences within the sample encode an identical CDR3. The chain has TRBV30 and TRBJ2-1, with TRBD2 matching 10 bases. Trimming cost V 1 base and J 10 bases; bases outside gene matches: 13. This CDR3 region has 16 residues. From germline, CDR1 is GTSNPN and CDR2 SVGIG (reference sequence). This CDR3 reads CAWSGVAGGPRGEQFF. DNA for the CDR3: TGTGCCTGGAGTGGAGTAGCGGGAGGCCCGAGGGGGGAGCAGTTCTTC. Variable domain in full (rest from reference TRBV30 and TRBJ2-1): SQTIHQWPATLVQPVGSPLSLECTVEGTSNPNLYWYRQAAGRGLQLLFYSVGIGQISSEVPQNLSASRPQDRQFILSSKKLLLSDSGFYLCAWSGVAGGPRGEQFFGPGTRLTVL.

This clone was seen at least ten times. One end of the junction varies from germline; a read error may be responsible. Within the sample, other DNA sequences also encode this same CDR3. The chain carries TRBV12-3 or TRBV12-4 and TRBJ2-5, with a weak D call TRBD1 (6 bases). The CDR3 contains 12 residues. CDR3 loop: CASSFRGQTQYF. CDR3 DNA: TGTGCTAGCAGTTTCAGGGGTCAGACCCAGTACTTC.

This clone was found many times. This sequence joins TRBV11-2 and TRBJ2-5, with D tentatively TRBD1 or TRBD2 (6 bases each). Germline V CDR1 and CDR2: SGHAT, FQNNGV. This CDR3 spans 15 amino acids. Deletions cut 1 base from V and 5 bases from J, with 14 bases between. The CDR3 protein is CASSLAGVGGETQYF. CDR3 nucleotides: TGTGCCAGCAGCTTAGCAGGGGTTGGGGGGGAGACCCAGTACTTC.

This clone was found many times. The CDR3 sequence: CASSLAPSYEQYF. DNA of the CDR3: TGTGCCAGCAGCTTGGCCCCCTCCTACGAGCAGTACTTC. The V and J genes are TRBV5-4 and TRBJ2-7, with no clear D. This CDR3 spans 13 amino acids. The V end was cut by 0 bases, the J end by 0 bases, with 4 bases between. Germline-derived CDR1 and CDR2 are SGHNT and YYREEE (reference sequence).

This clone was detected many times. This chain joins TRBV12-3 or TRBV12-4 and TRBJ1-3; D remains unclear. V was clipped by 5 bases and J by 0 bases, with 11 bases between them. This CDR3 is 15 amino acids long. CDR3 amino acids: CASSPSRTSGNTIYF. The CDR3, as DNA: TGTGCCAGCAGTCCCTCCAGGACCTCTGGAAACACCATATATTTT.

This clone occurred many times. This chain joins TRBV11-2 and TRBJ2-5, with TRBD1 identical over 8 bases. The CDR3 extends over 13 amino acids. Germline V gene data show CDR1 as SGHAT and CDR2 as FQNNGV. V dropped 3 bases and J dropped 4; count of bases not matched to a gene: 1. The CDR3 DNA is TGTGCCAGCAGCTTGGGACAGGCAGAGACCCAGTACTTC. Amino acids: CASSLGQAETQYF.

This clone was observed many times. The J gene is TRBJ2-6, the V gene TRBV12-3 or TRBV12-4, with a possible D match to TRBD1 (6 bases). The V end lost 6 bases, the J end lost 1 base, and 16 bases lay between the germline ends. The CDR3 runs 17 residues. CDR3 region: CASRQGPNNSGANVLTF. CDR3 DNA: TGTGCCAGCAGGCAGGGGCCCAATAATTCTGGGGCCAACGTCCTGACTTTC.

Turning to this clone: One base away lies a much larger clone, so this may be a sequencing read error. This rearrangement joins TRBV4-3 to TRBJ2-3; TRBD2 aligns across 12 bases. This CDR3 has 16 residues. V was clipped by 0 bases and J by 4 bases; unmatched bases: 2. Germline lookup yields CDR1 LGHNA and CDR2 YSLEER. The CDR3 region has the DNA TGCGCCAGCAGCCAAGAACGACTAGCGGGAGCAGATACGCAGTATTTT. It encodes CASSQERLAGADTQYF.

As regards this clone: A much larger clone is a single base away; this may be a read error. J is TRBJ2-3 and V is TRBV6-2 or TRBV6-3, with D possibly being TRBD1 (5 bases). Trimming took 2 bases from V and 0 from J, leaving 18 bases between them. Germline lookup yields CDR1 MNHEY and CDR2 SVGEGT. This CDR3 has 18 residues. The CDR3 is CASSYAPHRCSSTDTQYF. In nucleotides, the CDR3 is TGTGCCAGCAGTTACGCGCCTCACAGGTGCTCTAGCACAGATACGCAGTATTTT.

By proportion, this clone is medium-sized. The V and J genes are TRBV28 and TRBJ1-2; TRBD1 might be the D (5 bases). The CDR3 sequence is 13 residues long. Germline V gene sequence: CDR1 MDHEN, CDR2 SYDVKM. V was clipped by 5 bases and J by 7 bases, with 14 bases between them. CDR3 loop: CASSRDSFGGYTF. CDR3 bases: TGTGCCAGCAGTCGGGACTCTTTTGGTGGCTACACCTTC.

This clone was recorded at least ten times. This chain uses TRBV28 with TRBJ2-5; no clear D. V lost 5 bases and J 2 bases, leaving 6 bases between the germline ends. CDR3 length: 12 amino acids. The germline V gene has CDR1 MDHEN and CDR2 SYDVKM. CDR3 DNA: TGTGCCAGCAGTCAGCTTCAAGAGACCCAGTACTTC. This codes for CASSQLQETQYF.

There are many counts of this clone. It may be a read error: a sequence one base away is much more abundant. The same CDR3 also results from other DNA sequences found in this sample. V and J are TRBV15 and TRBJ2-7, with D hard to call. Germline V CDR1 and CDR2: LNHNV, YYDKDF (reference sequence). The length of the CDR3 is 14 residues. V lost 2 bases and J 4 bases, leaving 12 bases between the germline ends. CDR3 coding DNA: TGTGCCACCAGCAGAAAGCACCAGACGTACGAGCAGTACTTC. Translation gives CATSRKHQTYEQYF.

This clone is medium-sized by share. The V and J genes are TRBV6-1 and TRBJ2-7, with 12 bases that match TRBD2. The junction had 5 bases not matched to a gene; V was cut back by 8 bases and J by 3 bases. CDR3 size: 14 residues. The V gene's germline CDR1 is MNHNS and CDR2 SASEGT. CDR3 loop: CASEKTSGSYEQYF. The CDR3 DNA is TGTGCCAGCGAGAAGACTAGCGGGAGCTACGAGCAGTACTTC.

This clone appeared many times. Here the CDR3 DNA reads TGTGCCAGTAGTCTTTATATCGGACACGAGCAGTACTTC. This gives the protein CASSLYIGHEQYF. The chain uses TRBV19 and TRBJ2-7; D is ambiguous. V was trimmed by 5 bases and J by 5 bases, leaving 13 bases between them. This CDR3 is 13 amino acids long. Germline CDR1 and CDR2: LNHDA and SQIVND (reference sequence).

Ten or more counts support this clone. Additional DNA sequences in this sample encode the identical CDR3. The genes are TRBV7-9 and TRBJ2-1; D not resolved. The CDR3 has 13 amino acids. The V gene lost 0 bases and the J gene lost 11 bases, with 11 bases spanning the gap. From germline, CDR1 is SEHNR and CDR2 FQNEAQ (reference sequence). DNA for the CDR3: TGTGCCAGCAGCTTAGCGGAGTCCATTAAGCAGTTCTTC. It is translated as CASSLAESIKQFF.

By share, this clone counts as medium-sized (0.01 to 0.1%). The chain links TRBV6-5 to TRBJ2-1; the D gene is possibly TRBD2 (5 bases). V was cut by 0 bases and J by 9 bases, with 18 bases left in between. The CDR3 sequence is 16 residues long. CDR1 is MNHEY, CDR2 SVGAGI, per germline. This CDR3 is CASSYSEPTISGEQFF. The CDR3 bases are TGTGCCAGCAGTTACTCGGAGCCAACTATCAGCGGTGAGCAGTTCTTC.

This clone came up many times. The chain carries TRBV28 and TRBJ1-6; no clear D. The V and J ends lost 2 bases and 10 bases respectively, with 15 bases between them. Looked up from germline, CDR1 is MDHEN and CDR2 is SYDVKM. The CDR3 has 15 residues. This CDR3 reads CASSLNPGRASPLHF. The CDR3 nucleotides read TGTGCCAGCAGTTTAAATCCGGGAAGGGCATCACCCCTCCACTTT.

This chain links TRBV18 with TRBJ2-2; D not resolved. The CDR3 covers 15 residues. Germline-derived CDR1 and CDR2 are KGHSH and LQKENI. Deletions cut 6 bases from V and 5 bases from J, with 16 bases between. The CDR3 nucleotides read TGTGCCAGCTCCCGTGGAGATCTTGGGACCGGGGAGCTGTTTTTT. As protein: CASSRGDLGTGELFF.